What follows are 17 T cell receptor beta chains derived from one specimen sequenced in a study of early T cells in non-severe SARS-CoV-2 infection (TCRdb year 2021). Receptor libraries were prepared by 5' RACE. The data were produced on a NextSeq 500. TCRdb handled the public reads itself, with Q25 trimming in fastp and clone calling in MiXCR, and kept productive beta chains. CDR3 protein duplicates are merged, each entry listing the most common genes and DNA. This sample is represented by around 88,000 distinct CDR3 sequences; 13% to 15% of them were singletons. Roughly 7.2% of the sample is held by the ten biggest clonotypes. Sample: whole blood. The receptors were sampled from an adult who was a healthcare worker with PCR-confirmed SARS-CoV-2 infection or an uninfected control (not recorded which).

The CDR3 coding sequence is TGTGCCTGGAGTGAGAACGTCTACGAGCAGTACTTC. It translates to CAWSENVYEQYF. The chain carries TRBV30 and TRBJ2-7; no clear D. Germline V gene sequence: CDR1 GTSNPN, CDR2 SVGIG (reference sequence). Between the trimmed V and J ends, which lost 1 base and 3 bases, there was a span of 7 bases. The CDR3 is 12 residues long.

This clonotype was seen a few times. The chain links TRBV3-1 to TRBJ2-7; no clear D. The germline V gene has CDR1 LGHDT and CDR2 YNNKEL (reference sequence). The ends were cut back, 1 base at V and 1 base at J, with 8 bases in the middle. The CDR3 is made up of 14 amino acids. The CDR3 loop reads CASSQALQSYEQYF. The CDR3 region has the DNA TGTGCCAGCAGCCAAGCCCTGCAGTCCTACGAGCAGTACTTC.

This clonotype appeared a single time. The V call is TRBV6-5, the J call TRBJ2-5; D tentatively reads TRBD1 or TRBD2 (5 bases each). The germline CDR1 and CDR2 sequences are MNHEY and SVGAGI. This CDR3 has 17 residues. Trimming cost V 7 bases and J 1 base, with 22 bases left between them. The CDR3 sequence is CASTKGDRGPSQETQYF. The CDR3 coding sequence is TGTGCCAGCACAAAAGGGGATCGGGGCCCTTCCCAAGAGACCCAGTACTTC.

The chain is built from TRBV29-1 and TRBJ1-2; D is unresolved. CDR1 and CDR2 (germline): SQVTM, ANQGSEA. Trimming left V 5 bases short and J 2 bases short, with 12 bases between. The CDR3 totals 13 residues. The CDR3 protein is CSVIGPANYGYTF. For the CDR3, the DNA is TGCAGCGTTATCGGGCCCGCGAACTATGGCTACACCTTC.

This clonotype showed up just a few times. The genes are TRBV20-1 and TRBJ2-3; D may be TRBD2 (5 bases). The V and J ends lost 3 bases and 8 bases respectively, with 18 bases between them. The CDR3 is made up of 14 amino acids. Germline assignment: CDR1 DFQATT and CDR2 SNEGSKA (reference sequence). CDR3 nucleotides: TGCAGTGCTAGTCCCCCCCCCGGGGTTGGTACGCAGTATTTT. It yields the protein CSASPPPGVGTQYF.

There are many counts of this clonotype. The chain carries TRBV12-3 or TRBV12-4 and TRBJ1-6; possibly TRBD1 for D (5 bases). The CDR3 consists of 13 residues. V gave up 5 bases and J gave up 6 bases, with 8 bases separating them. The CDR3 nucleotides are TGTGCCAGCAGTCTGACAGTTAATTCACCCCTCCACTTT. As protein: CASSLTVNSPLHF.

The V gene is TRBV7-9, the J gene TRBJ2-4; D remains unclear. Germline loops: CDR1 SEHNR, CDR2 FQNEAQ (reference sequence). With 2 bases removed from V and 5 bases from J, the gap between germline ends came to 7 bases. The CDR3 consists of 13 residues. The CDR3 region has the DNA TGTGCCAGCAGCTTATCGCTCGAAAACATTCAGTACTTC. Translation: CASSLSLENIQYF.

This clonotype was counted between two and nine times. The chain combines TRBV18 with TRBJ2-1; 7 nucleotides match TRBD1. Trimming at V came to 3 bases and at J to 5 bases, leaving 10 bases not matched to a gene. The germline CDR1 and CDR2 sequences are KGHSH and LQKENI. This CDR3 is built from 16 residues. The CDR3 DNA follows: TGTGCCAGCTCACCGATCGACAGGGCTCCAAACAATGAGCAGTTCTTC. This encodes CASSPIDRAPNNEQFF.

This clonotype was found a few times. This chain joins TRBV6-1 and TRBJ2-3; TRBD2 is a possible D gene (5 bases). V lost 5 bases and J 2 bases, leaving 14 bases between the germline ends. The CDR3 totals 15 residues. Germline CDR1 MNHNS, CDR2 SASEGT. The CDR3 DNA sequence: TGTGCCAGCAGTAAAGGACTCAAAGACACAGATACGCAGTATTTT. Amino acid sequence: CASSKGLKDTDTQYF.

This chain joins TRBV20-1 and TRBJ1-6, with D perhaps matching TRBD1 (5 bases). CDR1 and CDR2 from the germline V gene are DFQATT and SNEGSKA (reference sequence). The CDR3 loop spans 15 amino acids. Trimming pared 1 base from V and 5 bases from J, leaving 12 bases between. The CDR3, as DNA: TGCAGTGCTAGAGTCCCCGACAGCGATAATTCACCCCTCCACTTT. This sequence encodes CSARVPDSDNSPLHF.

J is TRBJ2-2 and V is TRBV28, with 11 nucleotides matching TRBD2. The germline V gene encodes CDR1 MDHEN and CDR2 SYDVKM. With 3 bases clipped from V and 3 bases from J, the junction kept 12 bases outside the gene matches. The CDR3 spans 19 residues. The CDR3 spells CASSFQASGRIRDTGELFF. CDR3 bases: TGTGCCAGCAGTTTCCAGGCTAGCGGGAGGATTAGGGACACCGGGGAGCTGTTTTTT.

This clonotype occurred many times. The chain carries TRBV7-2 and TRBJ2-1, with D unresolved. Germline values: CDR1 SGHTA, CDR2 FQGNSA. This CDR3 is 13 amino acids long. V shed 5 bases and J shed 1 base, with 6 bases lying between them. The DNA for the CDR3 is TGTGCCAGCAGCCCTCAATCCTACAATGAGCAGTTCTTC. Protein product: CASSPQSYNEQFF. Variable domain in full (rest from reference TRBV7-2 and TRBJ2-1): GAGVSQSPSNKVTEKGKDVELRCDPISGHTALYWYRQSLGQGLEFLIYFQGNSAPDKSGLPSDRFSAERTGGSVSTLTIQRTQQEDSAVYLCASSPQSYNEQFFGPGTRLTVL.

This clonotype was observed many times. This chain links TRBV18 with TRBJ2-4; maybe TRBD1 (6 bases). This CDR3 is 14 amino acids long. Trimming left V 4 bases short and J 4 bases short, with 11 bases between. Looked up from germline, CDR1 is KGHSH and CDR2 is LQKENI. This CDR3 reads CASSRPGAKNIQYF. In DNA, the CDR3 is TGTGCCAGCTCACGGCCAGGGGCAAAAAACATTCAGTACTTC.

The table lists this clonotype with many counts. The V and J genes are TRBV7-6 and TRBJ1-1; the D is unclear. Germline V gives CDR1 SGHVS, CDR2 FNYEAQ. V shed 3 bases and J shed 2 bases, with 10 bases lying between them. The length of the CDR3 is 14 residues. In DNA, the CDR3 is TGTGCCAGCAGCTTCTTCGACGGAAACACTGAAGCTTTCTTT. This encodes CASSFFDGNTEAFF.

This chain joins TRBV7-9 and TRBJ2-2; D is undetermined. V dropped 5 bases and J dropped 0 bases, with 10 bases sitting between them. The germline V gene has CDR1 SEHNR and CDR2 FQNEAQ (reference sequence). The CDR3 loop spans 15 amino acids. CDR3 amino acids: CASSRVVTNTGELFF. The CDR3 DNA reads TGTGCCAGCAGCAGGGTGGTTACGAACACCGGGGAGCTGTTTTTT.

The chain links TRBV29-1 to TRBJ2-1; 9 bases align to TRBD1. V dropped 8 bases and J dropped 8; count of bases not matched to a gene: 4. The CDR3 extends over 11 amino acids. The germline gives CDR1 SQVTM, CDR2 ANQGSEA. CDR3 region: CSLDRGDEQFF. CDR3 coding DNA: TGCAGCTTGGACAGGGGCGATGAGCAGTTCTTC.

This sequence joins TRBV5-1 and TRBJ2-5; 13 bases map to TRBD2. Germline V lookup: CDR1 SGHRS, CDR2 YFSETQ. The CDR3 length is 15 residues. With 4 bases clipped from V and 7 bases from J, the junction kept 7 bases outside the gene matches. CDR3 sequence reads: CASSPGTSGTGTQYF. DNA of the CDR3: TGCGCCAGCAGCCCCGGGACTAGCGGGACCGGGACCCAGTACTTC.